The 7 T cell receptor beta chains reported below all come from one sample, sequenced in a study of vaccination effects on CD4 cells after COVID-19. Using immunoSEQ multiplex PCR, the repertoire was profiled, and TCRdb retains in-frame clones only, with some absent. The data hold more than 50,000 clones, with 65% to 80% observed a single time. Culture lasted 10 days before CD4+ T cell isolation. These receptors have no known antigen. This sample comprised CD4+ T cells from PBMCs cultured without peptide, obtained before COVID-19 vaccination. Receptors were obtained from a human donor who received a COVID-19 vaccine.

This clone was observed a handful of times. The chain has TRBV5-1 and TRBJ2-1, with 13 nucleotides matching TRBD2. The CDR3 has 16 residues. The V gene's germline CDR1 is SGHRS and CDR2 YFSETQ. Losses at the gene ends were 2 bases for V and 3 bases for J; bases not matched to a gene: 2. In DNA, the CDR3 is TGCGCCAGCAGCTTCAGACTAGCGGGGGGCTACAATGAGCAGTTCTTC. Translating gives CASSFRLAGGYNEQFF.

This chain uses TRBV5-6 with TRBJ2-7; no clear D gene. Trimming stripped 5 bases from V and 6 bases from J, with 15 bases between. The CDR3 is 13 residues long. CDR1 is SGHDT, CDR2 YYEEEE, per germline. The CDR3: CASSPGFHPEQYV. CDR3 nucleotides: TGTGCCAGCAGTCCCGGGTTTCATCCCGAGCAGTACGTC.

V and J are TRBV18 and TRBJ1-2, with TRBD1 as a possible D gene (6 bases). The V end was cut by 5 bases, the J end by 0 bases, with 16 bases between. Germline V gives CDR1 KGHSH, CDR2 LQKENI. This CDR3 region has 16 residues. As DNA, the CDR3 is TGTGCCAGCTCAGCGACAGGTTCTACAACTAACTATGGCTACACCTTC. Its translation is CASSATGSTTNYGYTF.

This clone was counted only a few times. V and J are TRBV6-2 or TRBV6-3 and TRBJ2-7; no clear D gene. CDR1 and CDR2 (germline): MNHEY, SVGEGT. The CDR3 spans 13 residues. Trimming cost V 2 bases and J 3 bases, with 8 bases left between them. This chain's CDR3 is CASSYVRNYEQYV. CDR3 DNA: TGTGCCAGCAGTTACGTGAGGAACTACGAGCAGTACGTC.

This clone was picked up one time. The rearrangement links TRBV11-3 to TRBJ2-2, with a weak D call TRBD2 (6 bases). CDR1 and CDR2 from the germline V gene are SGHNT and YENEEA. Between the trimmed V and J ends, which lost 5 bases and 0 bases, there was a span of 13 bases. CDR3 length: 16 residues. The CDR3 coding sequence is TGTGCCAGCAGCCCGGGGGACGGATCGAACACCGGGGAGCTGTTTTTT. This codes for CASSPGDGSNTGELFF.

Only one count was recorded for this clone. This rearrangement joins TRBV2 to TRBJ2-7; 7 bases are a match to TRBD2. Germline CDR1 and CDR2: SNHLY and FYNNEI. The V gene end was trimmed by 3 bases and the J gene end by 9 bases; junction bases not matched to a gene: 8. The length of the CDR3 is 13 residues. In DNA, the CDR3 is TGTGCCAGCAGTGACCCTGGGAGGGCAGTGCAGTACGTC. Translating gives CASSDPGRAVQYV.

The gene calls are TRBV5-4 and TRBJ2-5; 14 bases agree with TRBD2. Germline CDR1 reads SGHNT; CDR2 reads YYREEE (reference sequence). V gave up 3 bases and J gave up 7 bases; unmatched junction bases: 8. CDR3 length: 16 residues. The CDR3 DNA is TGTGCCAGCAGCTCAGGACTAGCGGGGGGACAGGGGACCCAGTACTTC. Translating gives CASSSGLAGGQGTQYF.